This T cell receptor beta chain appears in the sequencing data of a study of blood T cells in healthy people across ages. Primed by a sample-barcoded 5' primer and a J-beta primer mix, a second PCR proceeded for about 6 to 11 cycles. Each cDNA was tagged by a template-switch adaptor containing 12 random nucleotides. Researchers report that each sample yielded at least 2.5 million CDR3-containing paired-end reads. TCRdb used MiXCR to reprocess the 5' RACE reads, holding one entry per CDR3 protein. Here the sample spans approximately 960,000 distinct CDR3 sequences, almost 30% being singletons. V shed 6 bases and J shed 8 bases, with 18 bases lying between them. The CDR3 length is 14 residues. CDR1 SGHTA and CDR2 FQGNSA come from the germline V gene. This clonotype was seen a few times. Donors were healthy Caucasian individuals from Russia aged about 6 to 95. The same data also went into a second study, on T cells of mothers and their children.

V gene TRBV7-2 combines with J gene TRBJ2-3; a possible D gene is TRBD2 (5 bases). Sequencing was performed on blood. The receptor was isolated from a woman in her thirties or forties in good health. The CDR3 nucleotides are TGTGCCAGCAGTTCGGAGGCGACGGCGGGTACGCAGTATTTT. Its translation: CASSSEATAGTQYF.